Shown below are 2 T cell receptor beta chains from a single sample sequenced in a study of brain T cells in children with intractable seizures. TCRdb's table, derived via immunoSEQ multiplex PCR, lists solely in-frame clones and lacks some. The sample includes about 22,000 clones, under 95% of them seen just once. The source was peripheral blood, collected at surgery. Receptors originate from a boy aged 10-17 years with focal cortical dysplasia and intractable seizures.

This sequence joins TRBV7-6 and TRBJ1-1; D possibly corresponds to TRBD1 (5 bases). From germline, CDR1 is SGHVS and CDR2 FNYEAQ. Trimming pared 0 bases from V and 0 bases from J, leaving 8 bases between. The CDR3 extends over 15 amino acids. CDR3 residues: CASSLAAGLNTEAFF. CDR3 bases: TGTGCCAGCAGCTTAGCGGCAGGGCTGAACACTGAAGCTTTCTTT.

V and J are TRBV10-2 and TRBJ1-5, with 8 bases that match TRBD1. The CDR3 spans 20 residues. The germline gives CDR1 WSHSY, CDR2 SAAADI. The trim removed 0 bases at V and 1 base at J, leaving 14 bases unmatched. The CDR3 DNA reads TGCGCCAGCAGTGAGTCCGGCAGGGGGCCCCATATAGGGAGCAATCAGCCCCAGCATTTT. This encodes CASSESGRGPHIGSNQPQHF.